One and the same sample provided the 19 T cell receptor beta chains below, sequenced in a study of T cell responses to AZD1222 COVID-19 vaccine. Sequenced by immunoSEQ multiplex PCR; TCRdb stores in-frame clones only, minus some. The sample carries about 39,000 clones, approximately 88% recorded once. The specimen was peripheral blood, collected 28 days after the second dose of the MenACWY control vaccine. Receptor source: an adult who received the MenACWY meningococcal vaccine as a control.

This rearrangement joins TRBV18 to TRBJ1-2; 8 nucleotides match TRBD1. The germline gives CDR1 KGHSH, CDR2 LQKENI. The junction had 7 bases not matched to a gene; V was cut back by 2 bases and J by 8 bases. This CDR3 has 14 amino acids. In DNA, the CDR3 is TGTGCCAGCTCACCAGGACAGGGCGAGAGCGGCTACACCTTC. This gives the protein CASSPGQGESGYTF.

The rearrangement links TRBV6-5 to TRBJ1-2, with 10 bases lining up with TRBD1. Trimming took 9 bases from V and 7 from J; bases not matched to a gene: 8. The CDR3 spans 13 residues. The germline V gene encodes CDR1 MNHEY and CDR2 SVGAGI. The CDR3 sequence is CASKDGTGVGYTF. The CDR3 DNA sequence: TGTGCCAGTAAAGACGGGACAGGGGTTGGCTACACCTTC.

The V and J genes are TRBV30 and TRBJ2-7; TRBD1 matches 10 bases. The CDR3 spans 15 residues. Germline V gene data show CDR1 as GTSNPN and CDR2 as SVGIG (reference sequence). Trimming removed 0 bases from V and 4 bases from J; junction bases left unmatched: 6. CDR3 DNA: TGTGCCTGGAGTGTACTAGGGACAGGGGTGTACGAGCAGTACTTC. This codes for CAWSVLGTGVYEQYF. Filled out from reference TRBV30 and TRBJ2-7, the complete variable domain reads SQTIHQWPATLVQPVGSPLSLECTVEGTSNPNLYWYRQAAGRGLQLLFYSVGIGQISSEVPQNLSASRPQDRQFILSSKKLLLSDSGFYLCAWSVLGTGVYEQYFGPGTRLTVT.

J is TRBJ2-5 and V is TRBV7-8; TRBD1 might be the D (7 bases). This CDR3 region has 14 residues. Looked up from germline, CDR1 is SGHVS and CDR2 is FQNEAQ. V lost 9 bases to trimming and J lost 4 bases, with 18 bases between them. The CDR3 nucleotides are TGTGCCAGTGGGCAGGGGGGACAAGGAGAGACCCAGTACTTC. The encoded protein is CASGQGGQGETQYF.

This clone has just one count. The rearrangement joins TRBV7-6 to TRBJ1-3; a possible D gene is TRBD1 (5 bases). The CDR3 totals 15 residues. V was clipped by 5 bases and J by 1 base, with 12 bases between them. Per the germline V gene, CDR1 is SGHVS and CDR2 is FNYEAQ. CDR3 in amino acids: CASSPQATSGNTIYF. The DNA for the CDR3 is TGTGCCAGCAGCCCACAGGCAACATCTGGAAACACCATATATTTT.

This chain joins TRBV28 and TRBJ1-2; 7 nucleotides agree with TRBD1. With V trimmed by 5 bases and J by 2 bases, 5 bases remained unmatched. Germline-derived CDR1 and CDR2 are MDHEN and SYDVKM. The length of the CDR3 is 14 residues. The CDR3 nucleotides are TGTGCCAGCAGTAAACCGACAGGGAACTATGGCTACACCTTC. It encodes CASSKPTGNYGYTF.

CDR3 residues: CASSVGQAYGYTF. The CDR3 DNA follows: TGTGCCAGCAGCGTCGGACAGGCCTATGGCTACACCTTC. The genes are TRBV3-1 (or the pseudogene TRBV3-2) and TRBJ1-2; 7 bases align to TRBD1. CDR1 is LGHDT, CDR2 YNNKEL, per germline (reference sequence). Trimming at V came to 5 bases and at J to 4 bases, leaving 4 bases not matched to a gene. The CDR3 is 13 amino acids.

The chain couples TRBV7-6 to TRBJ2-1, with TRBD2 matching 8 bases. Germline V gene sequence: CDR1 SGHVS, CDR2 FNYEAQ. The CDR3 has 18 amino acids. J was trimmed by 2 bases and V by 4 bases; bases with no gene match: 13. The CDR3 DNA is TGTGCCAGCAGCTCAGGGCCCCAAGCGGGAGTCCCCTACAATGAGCAGTTCTTC. Translation gives CASSSGPQAGVPYNEQFF. Full variable domain (outside the CDR3, taken from reference TRBV7-6 and TRBJ2-1): GAGVSQSPRYKVTKRGQDVALRCDPISGHVSLYWYRQALGQGPEFLTYFNYEAQQDKSGLPNDRFSAERPEGSISTLTIQRTEQRDSAMYRCASSSGPQAGVPYNEQFFGPGTRLTVL.

The chain is built from TRBV5-1 and TRBJ2-1, with 10 bases identical to TRBD2. Germline assignment: CDR1 SGHRS and CDR2 YFSETQ. Trimming removed 5 bases from V and 1 base from J; junction bases left unmatched: 15. The CDR3 has 19 residues. The CDR3 bases are TGCGCCAGCAGGGCTTCGGGACTAGCGAGAAAGGGGTCCTACAATGAGCAGTTCTTC. Encoded protein: CASRASGLARKGSYNEQFF.

The chain uses TRBV30 and TRBJ2-7, with D perhaps matching TRBD1 (5 bases). Germline V gene data show CDR1 as GTSNPN and CDR2 as SVGIG (reference sequence). The CDR3 contains 10 residues. The V end was cut by 5 bases, the J end by 3 bases, with 5 bases between. CDR3 amino acids: CAWGHYEQYF. CDR3 nucleotide sequence: TGTGCCTGGGGACACTACGAGCAGTACTTC.

This clone was detected once. The chain links TRBV24-1 to TRBJ2-3; tentatively, D is TRBD1 (5 bases). The germline V gene encodes CDR1 KGHDR and CDR2 SFDVKD. The CDR3 sequence is 15 residues long. Trimming took 4 bases from V and 1 from J, leaving 11 bases between them. For the CDR3, the DNA is TGTGCCACCAGTGACCCCAGGGTTCGCACAGATACGCAGTATTTT. Protein sequence: CATSDPRVRTDTQYF.

This clone was recorded only once. The V gene is TRBV9, the J gene TRBJ2-5; TRBD2 matches 10 bases. This CDR3 spans 16 amino acids. J lost 2 bases, V lost 2 bases, and 6 bases had no gene match. CDR1 is SGDLS, CDR2 YYNGEE, per germline. For the CDR3, the DNA is TGTGCCAGCAGCGTGGCTAGCGGGAGATATCAAGAGACCCAGTACTTC. Translated: CASSVASGRYQETQYF.

The rearrangement links TRBV5-1 to TRBJ1-2; the match to TRBD1 covers 10 bases. CDR3 size: 16 residues. Germline V CDR1 and CDR2: SGHRS, YFSETQ. Unmatched junction bases numbered 6, after V lost 0 bases and J lost 4 bases. The CDR3 nucleotides read TGCGCCAGCAGCTTGGGTCCCGGGACAGGGGTCTATGGCTACACCTTC. Translating gives CASSLGPGTGVYGYTF.

The gene calls are TRBV6-1 and TRBJ1-1; TRBD1 matches at 7 bases. J lost 3 bases, V lost 6 bases, and 10 bases had no gene match. The CDR3 loop spans 15 amino acids. CDR1 and CDR2 (germline): MNHNS, SASEGT. In nucleotides, the CDR3 is TGTGCCAGCAGCATGGGACAGCTACTATACACTGAAGCTTTCTTT. Its protein is CASSMGQLLYTEAFF.

The chain has TRBV7-9 and TRBJ2-7; unclear D gene. V lost 5 bases, J lost 2 bases, and 10 bases lay in between. CDR1 SEHNR and CDR2 FQNEAQ come from the germline V gene (reference sequence). CDR3 length equals 13 residues. CDR3 nucleotide sequence: TGTGCCAGCAGCCAGGACCCGACCTACGAGCAGTACTTC. This translates into CASSQDPTYEQYF.

The V and J genes are TRBV5-1 and TRBJ2-3, with 8 bases matching TRBD2. V lost 1 base to trimming and J lost 7 bases; unmatched junction nucleotides: 8. Germline CDR1 and CDR2: SGHRS and YFSETQ. This CDR3 comprises 15 residues. In DNA form, the CDR3 reads TGCGCCAGCAGCTTGAGCGGGAGACTCCCGAATACGCAGTATTTT. Translation gives CASSLSGRLPNTQYF.

This clone was observed once. The rearrangement links TRBV21-1 to TRBJ2-1; TRBD2 reflects the table's D call only, with no check against the DNA. TRBV21-1 is a pseudogene locus. This CDR3 spans 14 amino acids. Written as DNA, the CDR3 is TGTGCCAGCAGCAATGGGGGGGGATACAATGAGCAGTTCTTC. Translated, it gives CASSNGGGYNEQFF.

The chain combines TRBV21-1 with TRBJ2-5; the table's D call, TRBD2, has no DNA check behind it. TRBV21-1 is a listed pseudogene. There are 16 residues in the CDR3. CDR3 in amino acids: CASSKAGGTSGETQYF. The CDR3 coding sequence is TGTGCCAGCAGCAAAGCTGGGGGGACTAGCGGAGAGACCCAGTACTTC.

The chain has TRBV18 and TRBJ1-5; the match to TRBD1 covers 8 bases. The CDR3 is 13 residues long. Germline-derived CDR1 and CDR2 are KGHSH and LQKENI. V was pared by 3 bases and J by 15 bases, with 10 bases of the junction left unmatched. The CDR3 protein is CASSPRESDRGHF. The CDR3 region has the DNA TGTGCCAGCTCACCTCGGGAAAGCGACAGGGGGCATTTT. Full variable domain (remainder filled in from reference TRBV18 and TRBJ1-5): NAGVMQNPRHLVRRRGQEARLRCSPMKGHSHVYWYRQLPEEGLKFMVYLQKENIIDESGMPKERFSAEFPKEGPSILRIQQVVRGDSAAYFCASSPRESDRGHFGDGTRLSIL.